The 19 T cell receptor beta chains given below trace back to one sample, sequenced in a study of vaccination and CD4 T cells after COVID-19. The Oncomine TCR Beta short-read assay was applied to DNA of cultured CD4+ T cells. MiXCR was run by TCRdb on the PCR reads, yielding one entry per CDR3 protein. The table includes 14,000 to 15,000 distinct CDR3 sequences, 40% to 65% detected once. Their antigens remain unidentified. Documented treatment: approximately 9-day PBMC culture with coronavirus spike peptide pools or control peptides (ViraFEST assay). What was sequenced was CD4+ T cells from blood, cultured in vitro. The receptors stem from a human donor who had recovered from COVID-19.

This clonotype was picked up a small number of times. J is TRBJ1-2 and V is TRBV7-9; tentative D call: TRBD1 (5 bases). The CDR3 has 13 amino acids. Germline V lookup: CDR1 SEHNR, CDR2 FQNEAQ (reference sequence). V was trimmed by 1 base and J by 8 bases, leaving 11 bases between them. The CDR3 DNA sequence: TGTGCCAGCAGCTTAGGTTCGACAGTCGGCTACACCTTC. This translates into CASSLGSTVGYTF.

CDR3 in DNA: TGTGCCTGGAGTCTCCAGCGGACAGCATTAGAGACCCAGTACTTC. This codes for CAWSLQRTALETQYF. This chain links TRBV30 with TRBJ2-5; the D gene is possibly TRBD1 (6 bases). This CDR3 has 15 residues. The V end was cut by 2 bases, the J end by 4 bases, with 17 bases between. CDR1 is GTSNPN, CDR2 SVGIG, per germline (reference sequence).

J is TRBJ1-4 and V is TRBV15, with no clear D. In germline, CDR1 is LNHNV, CDR2 YYDKDF (reference sequence). The CDR3 has 16 residues. V shed 0 bases and J shed 8 bases, with 16 bases lying between them. As DNA, the CDR3 is TGTGCCACCAGCAGAGAGTTCACAACCGGCGGGGAAAAACTGTTTTTT. Translation: CATSREFTTGGEKLFF.

The chain couples TRBV28 to TRBJ1-1; 7 nucleotides line up with TRBD1. The length of the CDR3 is 13 residues. V lost 7 bases to trimming and J lost 6 bases; unmatched junction nucleotides: 8. CDR1 and CDR2 from the germline V gene are MDHEN and SYDVKM. CDR3 nucleotides: TGTGCCAGCACCTTCCAGGGGGAACCTGAAGCTTTCTTT. Translating gives CASTFQGEPEAFF.

The V and J genes are TRBV11-3 and TRBJ2-5; 14 bases align to TRBD2. CDR1 and CDR2 (germline): SGHNT, YENEEA. The trim removed 5 bases at V and 7 bases at J, leaving 9 bases unmatched. The CDR3 sequence is 16 residues long. The CDR3 coding sequence is TGTGCCAGCAGCCCCCCGGGACTAGCGGGAGTTGGGACCCAGTACTTC. The encoded protein is CASSPPGLAGVGTQYF.

The rearrangement joins TRBV27 to TRBJ1-5; D remains ambiguous. V was trimmed by 5 bases and J by 5 bases, leaving 13 bases between them. CDR3 length equals 14 residues. Germline values: CDR1 MNHEY, CDR2 SMNVEV (reference sequence). CDR3 nucleotides: TGTGCCAGCAGTCCGGCAGGACGTTATCAGCCCCAGCATTTT. Protein product: CASSPAGRYQPQHF.

The chain couples TRBV10-1 to TRBJ2-1, with 7 bases aligning to TRBD2. CDR3 size: 13 residues. Looked up from germline, CDR1 is WNHNN and CDR2 is SYGVQD (reference sequence). V trimming: 9 bases; J trimming: 5 bases; junction bases outside the gene matches: 7. The CDR3 sequence: CASKASGNNEQFF. Written as DNA, the CDR3 is TGCGCCAGTAAAGCGAGCGGGAACAATGAGCAGTTCTTC.

J is TRBJ2-2 and V is TRBV18; the match to TRBD2 covers 7 bases. This CDR3 is built from 16 residues. Unmatched junction bases numbered 2, after V lost 0 bases and J lost 1 base. Germline CDR1 KGHSH, CDR2 LQKENI. The CDR3 here is CASSPPASGNTGELFF. CDR3 sequence (DNA): TGTGCCAGCTCACCACCCGCTAGCGGGAACACCGGGGAGCTGTTTTTT.

The chain carries TRBV23-1 and TRBJ1-2; D call uncertain. TRBV23-1 falls under the ORF class, with uncertain function. The CDR3 loop spans 21 amino acids. V was clipped by 1 base and J by 4 bases, with 31 bases between them. CDR3 coding DNA: TGCGCCAGCAGTCAATTCGAACGGAGTCGGGCCCAGTTGGATCTAGGCTATGGCTACACCTTC. Translating it yields CASSQFERSRAQLDLGYGYTF.

Points on this clonotype: One end of the junction varies from germline; a read error may be responsible. The chain employs TRBV5-1 and TRBJ1-2; 9 nucleotides align to TRBD1. Germline values: CDR1 SGHRS, CDR2 YFSETQ. This CDR3 is built from 11 residues. The CDR3 spells CASSLRTGVVF. The CDR3 region has the DNA TGCGCCAGCAGCTTGCGGACAGGGGTCGTCTTC.

The chain has TRBV10-3 and TRBJ1-6; D remains ambiguous. Germline V gives CDR1 ENHRY, CDR2 SYGVKD. The CDR3 runs 15 residues. V was trimmed by 4 bases and J by 5 bases, leaving 12 bases between them. In nucleotides, the CDR3 is TGTGCCATCAGTGTCCGGGAACCAAATAATTCACCCCTCCACTTT. Its protein product is CAISVREPNNSPLHF.

The V and J genes are TRBV7-6 and TRBJ2-1; D is undetermined. Germline values: CDR1 SGHVS, CDR2 FNYEAQ. The CDR3 runs to 15 residues. The V gene lost 5 bases and the J gene lost 0 bases, with 11 bases spanning the gap. Here the CDR3 reads CASSQLLGSYNEQFF. The CDR3 nucleotides are TGTGCCAGCAGCCAACTTCTGGGCTCCTACAATGAGCAGTTCTTC.

The genes are TRBV27 and TRBJ1-4; D uncertain. There are 14 residues in the CDR3. The V gene lost 6 bases and the J gene lost 8 bases, with 16 bases spanning the gap. Germline loops: CDR1 MNHEY, CDR2 SMNVEV (reference sequence). The CDR3 reads CASSGGQLREKLFF. CDR3 sequence (DNA): TGTGCCAGCAGCGGAGGGCAGTTAAGGGAAAAACTGTTTTTT.

The genes are TRBV24-1 and TRBJ2-6, with 8 bases that match TRBD2. The J segment lost 0 bases and the V segment lost 3 bases, leaving 6 bases of the junction unmatched. The germline V gene encodes CDR1 KGHDR and CDR2 SFDVKD. The CDR3 has 18 residues. This CDR3 is CATSDRGGLLSGANVLTF. The CDR3 coding sequence is TGTGCCACCAGTGATCGGGGGGGGTTGCTCTCTGGGGCCAACGTCCTGACTTTC.

This chain uses TRBV24-1 with TRBJ1-2, with 8 bases lining up with TRBD1. V trimming: 2 bases; J trimming: 3 bases; junction bases outside the gene matches: 13. In germline, CDR1 is KGHDR, CDR2 SFDVKD. This CDR3 has 18 amino acids. The CDR3 protein is CATSDSRTGRDIYYGYTF. The DNA of the CDR3 is TGTGCCACCAGTGATTCCCGGACAGGGAGGGATATTTACTATGGCTACACCTTC.

The V and J genes are TRBV30 and TRBJ1-1, with TRBD1 matching over 7 bases. The length of the CDR3 is 14 residues. With 5 bases clipped from V and 5 bases from J, the junction kept 11 bases outside the gene matches. CDR1 is GTSNPN, CDR2 SVGIG, per germline (reference sequence). The CDR3 is CAWEARGRRTEAFF. The CDR3 DNA reads as TGTGCCTGGGAAGCAAGGGGGCGGCGGACTGAAGCTTTCTTT.

This chain links TRBV5-1 with TRBJ1-6; maybe TRBD1 (5 bases). The germline V gene encodes CDR1 SGHRS and CDR2 YFSETQ. Deletions cut 3 bases from V and 14 bases from J, with 15 bases between. The CDR3 is 13 amino acids. The DNA of the CDR3 is TGCGCCAGCAGCTCCGAGTGGGACCGGACCCTCCACTTT. Its translation: CASSSEWDRTLHF.

CDR3 sequence: CSATWGLPGYEQYF. In nucleotides, the CDR3 is TGCAGTGCGACCTGGGGACTCCCTGGCTACGAGCAGTACTTC. The chain uses TRBV20-1 and TRBJ2-7, with a possible D match to TRBD2 (6 bases). The V gene's germline CDR1 is DFQATT and CDR2 SNEGSKA (reference sequence). The CDR3 runs to 14 residues. Between the trimmed V and J ends, which lost 6 bases and 3 bases, there was a span of 18 bases.

The chain employs TRBV5-1 and TRBJ1-6; unclear D gene. The CDR3 is made up of 13 amino acids. V was trimmed by 4 bases and J by 7 bases, leaving 9 bases between them. Germline values: CDR1 SGHRS, CDR2 YFSETQ. The CDR3 reads CASSIGLNSPLHF. The CDR3 DNA sequence: TGCGCCAGCAGCATTGGACTGAATTCACCCCTCCACTTT.